The entry that follows covers one T cell receptor beta chain sequence. The sample comes from a study of cytomegalovirus exposure and HLA in healthy donors. Donors sampled were nominally healthy, though unrecorded immune exposures were likely. The CDR3 spans 15 residues. Trimming removed 7 bases from V and 6 bases from J; junction bases left unmatched: 15. Germline lookup yields CDR1 MDHEN and CDR2 SYDVKM. The PCR made use of 60 Vbeta and 13 Jbeta primers. Only in-frame clones appear in the TCRdb table, and some are missing; sequencing was by immunoSEQ multiplex PCR. Of 90,000 or so clones in the sample, more than 60% were seen once.

Sequencing was performed on PBMCs. The chain links TRBV28 to TRBJ2-7; 7 positions match TRBD1. The origin of this receptor is a boy under 18 in good health and CMV-seronegative. CDR3 coding DNA: TGTGCCAGCACTACGGGGACAGCCAGCTGGGGCGAGCAGTACTTC. This codes for CASTTGTASWGEQYF.